This TCR beta chain was recovered during a study of blood T cell repertoires in COVID-19. Study background: The samples span acute and convalescent COVID-19 from the United States, Italy and Spain.

V gave up 0 bases and J gave up 6 bases; unmatched junction bases: 10. Germline V gene data show CDR1 as SGHRS and CDR2 as YFSETQ. The CDR3 is made up of 17 amino acids. This clone was observed a single time. As originally analysed: How many nucleated cells were present was estimated from reference gene primer amplification. Using immunoSEQ multiplex PCR, the repertoire was profiled, and TCRdb retains in-frame clones only, with some absent. From that table come the V and J calls and clone size; the DNA was used to work out D and trimming. This sample has 75,000 to 85,000 clones, with 80% to 90% found just once.

Sequenced sample: peripheral blood. This TCR derives from a human donor in a cohort sampled during active COVID-19. The V and J genes are TRBV5-1 and TRBJ2-2; 8 bases are shared with TRBD2. The CDR3 spells CASSLAGTSDIAGELFF. Here the CDR3 DNA reads TGCGCCAGCAGCTTGGCCGGGACTAGTGATATCGCCGGGGAGCTGTTTTTT.